This is a list of T cell receptor beta chains from one sample in a study of CD8+ T cells in alopecia areata. The data were produced by immunoSEQ multiplex PCR, yet TCRdb's version contains in-frame clones alone and is incomplete. The table shows some 190,000 clones, with roughly 46% occurring only once. This specimen was CD8+ T cells sorted from blood, taken at week 52, from a patient treated with tofacitinib. Receptor source: a human donor with alopecia areata. Both conserved end residues are trimmed from each CDR3.

cdr3_aa: ASSVERLSNQPQH
v_call: TRBV4-2

cdr3_aa: AWSAGTDYEQY
v_call: TRBV30

cdr3_aa: ASSFKETQY
v_call: TRBV7-9

cdr3_aa: ATSRDRSSGANVLT
v_call: TRBV15

cdr3_aa: ASSFRGRYTEAF
v_call: TRBV5-1

cdr3_aa: ASSPETGRGQY
v_call: TRBV7-3

cdr3_aa: ASSPAGTGSYEQY
v_call: TRBV5-1

cdr3_aa: ASSYPTEAFYNEQF
v_call: TRBV6-5

cdr3_aa: ASSPSGAGRHSPLH
v_call: TRBV5-6

cdr3_aa: ASSQKRDPYGYT
v_call: TRBV14

cdr3_aa: SARSEDEQF
v_call: TRBV20-1

cdr3_aa: ASTTGQGAEGKLF
v_call: TRBV25-1

cdr3_aa: ASSQVQTGLNEQY
v_call: TRBV4-1

cdr3_aa: ASSVGWGGETQY
v_call: TRBV25-1

cdr3_aa: ASSLRRGQGMNTEAF
v_call: TRBV11-2

cdr3_aa: SFPDGNYGYT
v_call: TRBV29-1

cdr3_aa: ASSLYRGNTGELF
v_call: TRBV27

cdr3_aa: ATARTGAPGEEQY
v_call: TRBV2

cdr3_aa: SVEESGLWGYT
v_call: TRBV29-1

cdr3_aa: ASSPDRGRFGGDEQF
v_call: TRBV5-4

cdr3_aa: ASSPSPGNYNEQF
v_call: TRBV5-1